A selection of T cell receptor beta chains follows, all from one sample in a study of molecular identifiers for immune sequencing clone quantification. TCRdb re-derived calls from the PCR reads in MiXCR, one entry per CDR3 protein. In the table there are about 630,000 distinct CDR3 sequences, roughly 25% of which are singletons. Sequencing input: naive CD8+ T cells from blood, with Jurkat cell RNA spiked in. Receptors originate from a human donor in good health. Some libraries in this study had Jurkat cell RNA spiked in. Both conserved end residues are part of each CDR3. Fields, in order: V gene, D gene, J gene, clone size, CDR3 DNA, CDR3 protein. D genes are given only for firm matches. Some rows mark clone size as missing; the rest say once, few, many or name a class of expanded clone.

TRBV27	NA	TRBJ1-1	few	TGTGCCAGCACCTTAACCGGGGGGTTCACTGAAGCTTTCTTT	CASTLTGGFTEAFF
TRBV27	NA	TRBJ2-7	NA	TGTGCCAGCAGTCCAGGGACCGCCTTGGGGGAGCAGTACTTC	CASSPGTALGEQYF
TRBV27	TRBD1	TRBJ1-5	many	TGTGCCAGCAGTTTAGGGACAGTCAATCAGCCCCAGCATTTT	CASSLGTVNQPQHF
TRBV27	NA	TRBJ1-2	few	TGTGCCAGCAGTAGGATGGGGTCCTATGGCTACACCTTC	CASSRMGSYGYTF
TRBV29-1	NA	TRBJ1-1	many	TGCAGCTCAAGACAGATGAACACTGAAGCTTTCTTT	CSSRQMNTEAFF
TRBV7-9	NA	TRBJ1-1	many	TGTGCCAGCAGCCCACCCCGGCTGCCAGGGGTCACTGAAGCTTTCTTT	CASSPPRLPGVTEAFF
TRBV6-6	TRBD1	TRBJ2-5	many	TGTGCCAGCAGTTACCCGGAAGACAGGGTTCTAGAGACCCAGTACTTC	CASSYPEDRVLETQYF
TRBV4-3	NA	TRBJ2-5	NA	TGCGCCAGCAGCCAATGGCGCGCAGACTCGAGTGTGGAGACCCAGTACTTC	CASSQWRADSSVETQYF
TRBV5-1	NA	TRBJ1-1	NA	TGCGCCAGCAGCCTGGCAGGGATGGTCGCTGAAGCTTTCTTT	CASSLAGMVAEAFF
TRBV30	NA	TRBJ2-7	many	TGTGCCTGGAGCATGGGAATACAGTCCGAGCAGTACTTC	CAWSMGIQSEQYF
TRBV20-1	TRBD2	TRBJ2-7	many	TGCAGTGCTCGTAGCGGGGGGGTCTACGAGCAGTACTTC	CSARSGGVYEQYF
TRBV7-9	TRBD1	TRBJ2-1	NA	TGTGCCAGCAGCTTCTCTGGGACAGGGCTGGGAAATGAGCAGTTCTTC	CASSFSGTGLGNEQFF
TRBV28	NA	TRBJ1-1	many	TGTGCCACCAAGACAATAAAACAGGGAAAGTTCACTGAAGCTTTCTTT	CATKTIKQGKFTEAFF